This TCR beta chain was retrieved from a study of post-analysis software for immune sequencing data. Study-level findings and limits: Versus controls, multiple sclerosis patients showed significantly lower diversity (normalized Chao1). Controls showed lower frequencies than patients for several TRBV segments, and TRBV5-6, TRBV5-1 and TRBV20-1 were among these.

cDNA libraries for TCR beta contained unique molecular identifiers. One entry per CDR3 protein results from TCRdb running MiXCR on the PCR reads. This table holds about 820,000 distinct CDR3 sequences, around 50% found once. The J segment lost 2 bases and the V segment lost 3 bases, leaving 3 bases of the junction unmatched. This CDR3 has 15 residues. Germline CDR1 is SQVTM and CDR2 is ANQGSEA. Notes on this clonotype: What it binds is unknown.

The J gene is TRBJ2-5, the V gene TRBV29-1; 13 nucleotides line up with TRBD2. This clonotype was obtained from a girl between 10 and 17 years old with multiple sclerosis. Material for sequencing was blood. The CDR3 DNA reads TGCAGCGTTGAGGGGACTAGCGGGATTCAAGAGACCCAGTACTTC. Encoded protein: CSVEGTSGIQETQYF. The variable domain in full, completed from reference TRBV29-1 and TRBJ2-5, reads SAVISQKPSRDICQRGTSLTIQCQVDSQVTMMFWYRQQPGQSLTLIATANQGSEATYESGFVIDKFPISRPNLTFSTLTVSNMSPEDSSIYLCSVEGTSGIQETQYFGPGTRLLVL.